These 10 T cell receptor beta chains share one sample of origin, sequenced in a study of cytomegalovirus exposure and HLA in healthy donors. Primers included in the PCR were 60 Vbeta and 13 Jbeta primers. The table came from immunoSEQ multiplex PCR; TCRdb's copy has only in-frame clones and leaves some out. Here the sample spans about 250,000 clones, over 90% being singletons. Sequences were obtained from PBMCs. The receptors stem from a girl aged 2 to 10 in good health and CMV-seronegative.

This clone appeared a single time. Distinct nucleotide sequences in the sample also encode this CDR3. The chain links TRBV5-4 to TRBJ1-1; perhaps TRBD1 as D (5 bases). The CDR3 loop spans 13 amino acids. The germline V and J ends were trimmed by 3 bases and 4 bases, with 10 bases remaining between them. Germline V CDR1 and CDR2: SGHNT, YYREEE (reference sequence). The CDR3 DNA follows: TGTGCCAGCAGCTCCGCAAGGGGCACTGAAGCTTTCTTT. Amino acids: CASSSARGTEAFF.

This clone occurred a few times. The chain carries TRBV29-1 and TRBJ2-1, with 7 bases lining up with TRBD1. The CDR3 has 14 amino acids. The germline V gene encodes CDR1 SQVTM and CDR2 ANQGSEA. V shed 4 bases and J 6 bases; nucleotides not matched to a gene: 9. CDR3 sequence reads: CSVGSTGMVNEQFF. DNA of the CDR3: TGCAGCGTTGGGTCGACAGGGATGGTCAATGAGCAGTTCTTC.

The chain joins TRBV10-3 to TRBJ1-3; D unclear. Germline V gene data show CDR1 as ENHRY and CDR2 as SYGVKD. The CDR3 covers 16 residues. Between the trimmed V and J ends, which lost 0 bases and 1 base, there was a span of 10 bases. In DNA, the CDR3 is TGTGCCATCAGTGAGTCGGAACAGATATCTGGAAACACCATATATTTT. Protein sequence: CAISESEQISGNTIYF.

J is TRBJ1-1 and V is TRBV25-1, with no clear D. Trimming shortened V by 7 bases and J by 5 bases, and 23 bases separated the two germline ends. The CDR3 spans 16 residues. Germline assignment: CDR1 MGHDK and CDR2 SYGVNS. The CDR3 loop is CASNPHAPGGWTEAFF. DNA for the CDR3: TGTGCCAGCAACCCCCACGCCCCGGGAGGGTGGACTGAAGCTTTCTTT.

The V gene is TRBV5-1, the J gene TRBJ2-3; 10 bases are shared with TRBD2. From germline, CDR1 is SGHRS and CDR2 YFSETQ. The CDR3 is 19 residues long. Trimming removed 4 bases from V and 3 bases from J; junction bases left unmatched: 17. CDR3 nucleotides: TGCGCCAGCAGCCCTGGTTTACTAGCGGGGATACCGACTACAGATACGCAGTATTTT. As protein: CASSPGLLAGIPTTDTQYF.

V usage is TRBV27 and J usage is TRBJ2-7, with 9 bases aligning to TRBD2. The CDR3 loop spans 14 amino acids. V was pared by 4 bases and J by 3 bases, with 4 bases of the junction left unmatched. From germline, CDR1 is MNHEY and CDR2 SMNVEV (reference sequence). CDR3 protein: CASSYGTSSYEQYF. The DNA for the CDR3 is TGTGCCAGCAGTTACGGGACTAGCAGCTACGAGCAGTACTTC.

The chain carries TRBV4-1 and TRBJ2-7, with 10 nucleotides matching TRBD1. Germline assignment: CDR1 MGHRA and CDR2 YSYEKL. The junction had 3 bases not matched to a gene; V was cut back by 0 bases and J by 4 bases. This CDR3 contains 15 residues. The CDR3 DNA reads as TGCGCCAGCAGCCAAGATGGGACAGGGGTGTACGAGCAGTACTTC. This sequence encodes CASSQDGTGVYEQYF.

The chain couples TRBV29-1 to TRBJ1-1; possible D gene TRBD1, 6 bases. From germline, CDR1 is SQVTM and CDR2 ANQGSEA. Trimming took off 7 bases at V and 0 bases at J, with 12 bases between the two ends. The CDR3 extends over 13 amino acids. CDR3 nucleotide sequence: TGCAGCGGGGACCAGGGGTTGAACACTGAAGCTTTCTTT. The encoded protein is CSGDQGLNTEAFF.

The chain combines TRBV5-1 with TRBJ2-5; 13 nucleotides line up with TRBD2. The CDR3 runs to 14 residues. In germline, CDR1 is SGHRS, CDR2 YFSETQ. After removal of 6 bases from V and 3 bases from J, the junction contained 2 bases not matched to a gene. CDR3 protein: CASNGLAGEETQYF. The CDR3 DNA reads TGCGCCAGCAACGGACTAGCGGGAGAAGAGACCCAGTACTTC.

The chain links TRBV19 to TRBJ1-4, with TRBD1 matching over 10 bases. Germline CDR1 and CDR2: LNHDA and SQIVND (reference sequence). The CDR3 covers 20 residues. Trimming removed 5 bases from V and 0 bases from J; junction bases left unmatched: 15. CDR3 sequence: CASSSRTGGSPRATNEKLFF. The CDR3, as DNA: TGTGCCAGTAGTTCCCGGACAGGGGGATCCCCAAGGGCAACTAATGAAAAACTGTTTTTT.